The 28 T cell receptor beta chains in this list originate from one sample, sequenced in a study of blood T cell repertoires in COVID-19. Repertoires were generated with immunoSEQ multiplex PCR, while TCRdb's copy carries only in-frame clones and drops some. The repertoire consists of 200,000 or so clones, with around 85% occurring once and the leading ten covering around 0.76%. The specimen sequenced was peripheral blood. Receptors originate from a woman between 65 and 79 years old with acute or convalescent COVID-19.

The V call is TRBV5-5, the J call TRBJ1-4; D is unclear. Germline values: CDR1 SGHKS, CDR2 YYEKEE (reference sequence). V was clipped by 6 bases and J by 4 bases, with 19 bases between them. The CDR3 sequence is 16 residues long. The DNA for the CDR3 is TGTGCCAGCACTCCGTCCTACAGCTTGATTAATGAAAAACTGTTTTTT. Translation gives CASTPSYSLINEKLFF.

The rearrangement joins TRBV6-2 or TRBV6-3 to TRBJ2-1, with TRBD2 matching 11 bases. CDR3 length equals 16 residues. The V gene end was trimmed by 7 bases and the J gene end by 1 base; junction bases not matched to a gene: 6. CDR1 MNHEY and CDR2 SVGEGT come from the germline V gene. CDR3 DNA: TGTGCCAGCACCCCTTTAGCGGGAGGGTCCTACAATGAGCAGTTCTTC. This codes for CASTPLAGGSYNEQFF.

The CDR3 DNA is TGTGCCAGCAGCAAAGTGGAGGATGCAAGGGAAGATGGCTACACCTTC. Residues: CASSKVEDAREDGYTF. The chain employs TRBV21-1 and TRBJ1-2. TRBV21-1 is shown as a pseudogene. This CDR3 has 16 amino acids.

The chain couples TRBV5-4 to TRBJ2-7; D is ambiguous. With 0 bases removed from V and 3 bases from J, the gap between germline ends came to 16 bases. This CDR3 spans 16 amino acids. Germline CDR1 reads SGHNT; CDR2 reads YYREEE (reference sequence). The CDR3 loop reads CASSLEGRPMGYEQYF. DNA of the CDR3: TGTGCCAGCAGCTTGGAAGGCAGGCCCATGGGCTACGAGCAGTACTTC.

The V gene is TRBV27, the J gene TRBJ2-7, with 8 bases fitting TRBD1. V shed 8 bases and J 2 bases; nucleotides not matched to a gene: 8. The CDR3 is 14 residues long. Germline CDR1 MNHEY, CDR2 SMNVEV (reference sequence). The CDR3 nucleotides read TGTGCCAGCGCCCGGGACAGGCTAGCCTACGAGCAGTACTTC. It codes for CASARDRLAYEQYF.

This clone was seen more than once but under ten times. The rearrangement links TRBV10-3 to TRBJ1-1; 8 nucleotides match TRBD1. Germline V gene lookup returns CDR1 ENHRY and CDR2 SYGVKD. The CDR3 is made up of 13 amino acids. With 7 bases clipped from V and 3 bases from J, the junction kept 4 bases outside the gene matches. CDR3 DNA sequence: TGTGCCATCAAGGACAGGGCGGACACTGAAGCTTTCTTT. This codes for CAIKDRADTEAFF.

This rearrangement joins TRBV5-1 to TRBJ1-2; possible D gene TRBD1, 5 bases. V lost 4 bases and J 5 bases, leaving 15 bases between the germline ends. The CDR3 has 14 residues. CDR1 is SGHRS, CDR2 YFSETQ, per germline. CDR3 region: CASSPRGLGYGYTF. CDR3 DNA sequence: TGCGCCAGCAGCCCACGGGGACTGGGATATGGCTACACCTTC.

This rearrangement joins TRBV4-2 to TRBJ1-4; 7 nucleotides agree with TRBD1. Germline lookup yields CDR1 LGHNA and CDR2 YNFKEQ. V trimming: 0 bases; J trimming: 3 bases; junction bases outside the gene matches: 4. The CDR3 is 16 amino acids. The CDR3 is CASSQESGTANEKLFF. For the CDR3, the DNA is TGTGCCAGCAGCCAAGAGTCCGGGACAGCTAATGAAAAACTGTTTTTT.

The rearrangement uses TRBV6-6 and TRBJ2-1, with D tentatively TRBD1 (6 bases). With 7 bases removed from V and 3 bases from J, the gap between germline ends came to 10 bases. The V gene's germline CDR1 is MNHNY and CDR2 SVGAGI (reference sequence). This CDR3 contains 13 residues. CDR3 bases: TGTGCCAGCAAGGGGGTAAGCTACAATGAGCAGTTCTTC. It codes for CASKGVSYNEQFF.

The count of this clone is one. The chain has TRBV5-5 and TRBJ2-7; the D is unclear. The CDR3 runs to 14 residues. In germline, CDR1 is SGHKS, CDR2 YYEKEE (reference sequence). V lost 3 bases and J lost 6, with 16 bases in between. CDR3 region: CASSSLTGGSEQYF. CDR3 bases: TGTGCCAGCAGCTCTCTCACCGGCGGCAGCGAGCAGTACTTC.

The chain is built from TRBV4-2 and TRBJ2-1; 9 nucleotides agree with TRBD2. Germline-derived CDR1 and CDR2 are LGHNA and YNFKEQ. Trimming removed 2 bases from V and 8 bases from J; junction bases left unmatched: 7. This CDR3 contains 15 residues. The CDR3 DNA reads TGTGCCAGCAGCCAACCCTCTAGCGGGACGCATGAGCAGTTCTTC. Amino acid sequence: CASSQPSSGTHEQFF.

This clone was detected a few times. The chain uses TRBV6-6 and TRBJ2-7, with D possibly TRBD2 on 6 matching bases. CDR1 and CDR2 from the germline V gene are MNHNY and SVGAGI (reference sequence). The CDR3 runs 14 residues. V lost 2 bases and J 3 bases, leaving 11 bases between the germline ends. In DNA, the CDR3 is TGTGCCAGCAGTTACACCGGGGACTTCTACGAGCAGTACTTC. Protein sequence: CASSYTGDFYEQYF.

The J gene is TRBJ2-3, the V gene TRBV10-2; 13 bases match TRBD2. The germline CDR1 and CDR2 sequences are WSHSY and SAAADI. The CDR3 loop spans 17 amino acids. V lost 2 bases to trimming and J lost 4 bases; unmatched junction nucleotides: 6. The CDR3 sequence is CASSEILLAGGPDTQYF. The CDR3 nucleotides read TGCGCCAGCAGTGAGATCCTACTAGCGGGAGGGCCAGATACGCAGTATTTT.

V is TRBV15 and J is TRBJ2-7; 13 bases are a match to TRBD2. CDR3 size: 14 residues. Germline values: CDR1 LNHNV, CDR2 YYDKDF (reference sequence). The trim removed 6 bases at V and 6 bases at J, leaving 5 bases unmatched. This CDR3 is CATRDGLAGVEQYF. The CDR3 DNA is TGTGCCACCAGGGATGGACTAGCGGGGGTCGAGCAGTACTTC. The full variable domain, its missing parts supplied by reference TRBV15 and TRBJ2-7, is DAMVIQNPRYQVTQFGKPVTLSCSQTLNHNVMYWYQQKSSQAPKLLFHYYDKDFNNEADTPDNFQSRRPNTSFCFLDIRSPGLGDTAMYLCATRDGLAGVEQYFGPGTRLTVT.

This chain joins TRBV5-4 and TRBJ2-3; D unresolved. V was clipped by 4 bases and J by 6 bases, with 9 bases between them. The CDR3 loop spans 12 amino acids. Germline values: CDR1 SGHNT, CDR2 YYREEE (reference sequence). CDR3 nucleotide sequence: TGTGCCAGCAGCGCAGAGGTCGATACGCAGTATTTT. The encoded protein is CASSAEVDTQYF. Based on the CDR3 plus reference TRBV5-4 and TRBJ2-3, the full variable domain is ETGVTQSPTHLIKTRGQQVTLRCSSQSGHNTVSWYQQALGQGPQFIFQYYREEENGRGNFPPRFSGLQFPNYSSELNVNALELDDSALYLCASSAEVDTQYFGPGTRLTVL.

The chain couples TRBV6-5 to TRBJ1-3, with no clear D. With 7 bases removed from V and 3 bases from J, the gap between germline ends came to 13 bases. CDR1 is MNHEY and CDR2 is SVGAGI in the germline V gene. This CDR3 has 14 residues. The CDR3 nucleotides are TGTGCCAGCACCCGGACCGGGGTTGGAAACACCATATATTTT. Translated, it gives CASTRTGVGNTIYF.

This chain links TRBV5-6 with TRBJ1-2, with 7 bases matching TRBD1. Looked up from germline, CDR1 is SGHDT and CDR2 is YYEEEE. The CDR3 is made up of 14 amino acids. Losses at the gene ends were 5 bases for V and 1 base for J; bases not matched to a gene: 5. The CDR3 nucleotides are TGTGCCAGCAGGTCCAGGGGGATTAACTATGGCTACACCTTC. This gives the protein CASRSRGINYGYTF.

The rearrangement joins TRBV2 to TRBJ1-1, with D uncertain. The ends were cut back, 7 bases at V and 1 base at J, with 10 bases in the middle. There are 13 residues in the CDR3. Germline values: CDR1 SNHLY, CDR2 FYNNEI. CDR3 nucleotide sequence: TGTGCCAGCACAAGCGTAGGGAACACTGAAGCTTTCTTT. This sequence encodes CASTSVGNTEAFF.

V gene TRBV5-4 combines with J gene TRBJ2-3, with D maybe TRBD2 (6 bases). The CDR3 has 13 residues. Between the trimmed V and J ends, which lost 5 bases and 0 bases, there was a span of 7 bases. Germline V gene lookup returns CDR1 SGHNT and CDR2 YYREEE (reference sequence). DNA of the CDR3: TGTGCCAGCAGGCGGGGAAGCACAGATACGCAGTATTTT. It encodes CASRRGSTDTQYF.

The V gene is TRBV7-9, the J gene TRBJ1-1; D remains ambiguous. Looked up from germline, CDR1 is SEHNR and CDR2 is FQNEAQ (reference sequence). This CDR3 has 15 residues. Trimming pared 5 bases from V and 3 bases from J, leaving 16 bases between. The DNA of the CDR3 is TGTGCCAGCAGCCCATCCGGCGGGTCTGACACTGAAGCTTTCTTT. Its protein is CASSPSGGSDTEAFF.

The count of this clone is one. The chain joins TRBV29-1 to TRBJ1-2, with D hard to call. CDR1 is SQVTM, CDR2 ANQGSEA, per germline. The CDR3 has 11 residues. The ends were cut back, 4 bases at V and 2 bases at J, with 5 bases in the middle. The CDR3 sequence: CSVGLNYGYTF. DNA of the CDR3: TGCAGCGTTGGACTCAACTATGGCTACACCTTC.

In its sample, this clone was seen a few times. The chain combines TRBV7-5 with TRBJ1-5; the table's TRBD1 call for D was not verified on the DNA. TRBV7-5 is reported as a pseudogene. The CDR3 contains 16 residues. The CDR3 loop is CVRSPRQQRRNQPQHF. The DNA of the CDR3 is TGTGTCAGAAGCCCTAGACAGCAACGAAGGAATCAGCCCCAGCATTTT.

This clone appeared a single time. The chain combines TRBV18 with TRBJ2-1; possible D gene TRBD1, 6 bases. The germline V gene encodes CDR1 KGHSH and CDR2 LQKENI. Between the trimmed V and J ends, which lost 6 bases and 4 bases, there was a span of 16 bases. The CDR3 runs 15 residues. Written as DNA, the CDR3 is TGTGCCAGCTCCCCTGGACAGACCGCTTACAATGAGCAGTTCTTC. It codes for CASSPGQTAYNEQFF.

The rearrangement uses TRBV19 and TRBJ2-6; D is possibly TRBD1 (5 bases). Germline CDR1 reads LNHDA; CDR2 reads SQIVND (reference sequence). Trimming removed 4 bases from V and 2 bases from J, with 6 bases in between. This CDR3 is built from 14 residues. CDR3 sequence reads: CASSKTAGANVLTF. Here the CDR3 DNA reads TGTGCCAGTAGTAAGACAGCTGGGGCCAACGTCCTGACTTTC.

The CDR3 region is CASKRRNSGNTIYF. CDR3 DNA sequence: TGTGCCAGCAAGCGACGGAACTCTGGAAACACCATATATTTT. The rearrangement uses TRBV6-5 and TRBJ1-3; D remains unclear. CDR3 size: 14 residues. Looked up from germline, CDR1 is MNHEY and CDR2 is SVGAGI. Trimming removed 7 bases at V and 0 bases at J, with 10 bases between.

In this sample, this clone turned up a few times. V is TRBV25-1 and J is TRBJ1-5, with 9 nucleotides matching TRBD1. Germline loops: CDR1 MGHDK, CDR2 SYGVNS. This CDR3 region has 16 residues. The J segment lost 1 base and the V segment lost 4 bases, leaving 5 bases of the junction unmatched. The CDR3 reads CASSAQGAGSNQPQHF. CDR3 DNA sequence: TGTGCCAGCAGTGCACAGGGGGCTGGGAGCAATCAGCCCCAGCATTTT.

This rearrangement joins TRBV10-3 to TRBJ2-1, with TRBD2 matching over 11 bases. Germline values: CDR1 ENHRY, CDR2 SYGVKD. CDR3 length equals 15 residues. The junction had 5 bases not matched to a gene; V was cut back by 6 bases and J by 4 bases. CDR3: CAIRGLAGGYNEQFF. The CDR3 coding sequence is TGTGCCATCAGAGGCCTAGCGGGAGGATACAATGAGCAGTTCTTC.

V gene TRBV3-1 (or the pseudogene TRBV3-2) combines with J gene TRBJ2-7; the match to TRBD1 covers 7 bases. This CDR3 contains 14 residues. Trimming took 0 bases from V and 3 from J; bases not matched to a gene: 2. Germline CDR1 is LGHDT and CDR2 is YNNKEL (reference sequence). The CDR3 sequence: CASSQDDRVYEQYF. For the CDR3, the DNA is TGTGCCAGCAGCCAAGATGACAGGGTCTACGAGCAGTACTTC.